The entry below describes one T cell receptor (beta chain). The antigen is undetermined. This sample was taken from a study of T cells expressing NK-cell markers. The overall study: HCMV seropositivity characterized seven of the eight sequenced donors, and seronegativity one. General study findings and limits: These clonotypes additionally ranked first within the CD3+CD56-NKG2C+ fraction of a handful of donors.

After re-calling the 5' RACE reads, TCRdb lists one entry per CDR3 protein, DNA absent. Its listing shows about 260,000 distinct CDR3 sequences. This CDR3 spans 14 amino acids. The receptor was derived from a man aged 18 to 30 in good health. The rearrangement uses TRBV12-3 or TRBV12-4 and TRBJ2-5; there is no DNA to check the TCRdb D call of TRBD1. Sample: blood T cells: a sorted CD56 or NKG2C T cell subset, CD4+ or CD8+ T cells, or bulk PBMC T cells (not recorded which). CDR3 in amino acids: CASTDREKEETQYF.